This TCR beta chain appears in the sequencing data of a study of cytomegalovirus exposure and HLA in healthy donors. Study results and limitations: With later analysis, a missense DCLRE1C variant became linked to TCR beta V- and J-gene trimming. Other equally common chains were less clonally expanded than HLA-associated TCR beta chains, a later analysis showed. Rarity held for most TCR sequences, but there were some public TCRs that occurred in many donors. V segments that were indistinguishable, TRBV6-2 and TRBV6-3 among them, were omitted from analysis.

Notes on this clone: No antigen is known for it.

PCR was performed using 60 Vbeta and 13 Jbeta primers. Here immunoSEQ multiplex PCR was the method, and the copy in TCRdb shows in-frame clones only, minus some. The repertoire includes about 140,000 clones, approximately 68% of them detected once, and approximately 2% sits in the top ten. Germline V gives CDR1 MNHEY, CDR2 SVGAGI. The V end was cut by 9 bases, the J end by 4 bases, with 13 bases between. CDR3 length: 13 amino acids. The chain has TRBV6-5 and TRBJ1-5; possibly TRBD1 for D (5 bases). Sequencing was carried out using PBMCs. The TCR sequence derives from a middle-aged man in good health and CMV-seronegative. The CDR3 region is CASTQGVNQPQHF. CDR3 in DNA: TGTGCCAGTACTCAAGGGGTTAATCAGCCCCAGCATTTT.